A selection of T cell receptor beta chains follows, all from one sample in a study of radiotherapy plus CTLA-4 blockade in lung cancer. Assay used: immunoSEQ multiplex PCR; TCRdb lists only in-frame clones, some missing. The sample lists about 49,000 clones, approximately 81% occurring once. The sample in question was peripheral blood, obtained from a patient treated with radiotherapy plus ipilimumab. The receptors here all came from a human donor with non-small cell lung cancer whose response to radiotherapy plus ipilimumab could not be evaluated. The CDR3 runs from the conserved cysteine through the conserved F or W. Each record gives: J gene, clone size, V gene, D gene, CDR3 protein, CDR3 DNA. The D gene is left open where the match is weak. Size tells how often a clone was seen (once, few, many) or the class of an expanded clone, and some rows leave it out.

j_call: TRBJ2-7; clone_size: few; v_call: TRBV4-3; d_call: .; cdr3_aa: CASSQSDRRGTEQYF; cdr3_nt: TGCGCCAGCAGCCAATCAGACCGCCGGGGAACCGAGCAGTACTTC
j_call: TRBJ2-1; clone_size: .; v_call: TRBV11-3; d_call: .; cdr3_aa: CASSFGAVLRDEQFF; cdr3_nt: TGTGCCAGCAGCTTCGGAGCGGTCCTCCGGGATGAGCAGTTCTTC
j_call: TRBJ2-3; clone_size: .; v_call: TRBV5-4; d_call: TRBD2; cdr3_aa: CASRLAGARADTQYF; cdr3_nt: TGTGCCAGCAGGTTAGCGGGAGCGAGGGCAGATACGCAGTATTTT
j_call: TRBJ1-5; clone_size: .; v_call: TRBV25-1; d_call: .; cdr3_aa: CASSESGGGRNQPQHF; cdr3_nt: TGTGCCAGCAGTGAATCGGGGGGAGGAAGGAATCAGCCCCAGCATTTT
j_call: TRBJ2-3; clone_size: .; v_call: TRBV29-1; d_call: TRBD2; cdr3_aa: CSVVKAGAQVSQYF; cdr3_nt: TGCAGCGTTGTGAAAGCGGGAGCCCAGGTTTCTCAGTATTTT
j_call: TRBJ2-5; clone_size: .; v_call: TRBV5-1; d_call: TRBD1; cdr3_aa: CASSRDRVEEQYF; cdr3_nt: TGCGCCAGCAGCCGGGACAGGGTCGAGGAGCAGTACTTC
j_call: TRBJ2-5; clone_size: .; v_call: TRBV11-2; d_call: .; cdr3_aa: CASSLSGLLQETQYF; cdr3_nt: TGTGCCAGCAGCTTAAGTGGACTACTACAAGAGACCCAGTACTTC
j_call: TRBJ1-6; clone_size: .; v_call: TRBV25-1; d_call: TRBD1; cdr3_aa: CASSESGRGDNSPLHF; cdr3_nt: TGTGCCAGCAGTGAATCCGGCAGGGGGGATAATTCACCCCTCCACTTT
j_call: TRBJ1-3; clone_size: .; v_call: TRBV9; d_call: .; cdr3_aa: CASSVSSAGGNTIYF; cdr3_nt: TGTGCCAGCAGCGTGTCGTCGGCAGGGGGAAACACCATATATTTT
j_call: TRBJ2-7; clone_size: few; v_call: TRBV15; d_call: .; cdr3_aa: CATSAGLTVAYEQYF; cdr3_nt: TGTGCCACCAGCGCAGGACTCACAGTGGCGTACGAGCAGTACTTC
j_call: TRBJ1-3; clone_size: .; v_call: TRBV5-1; d_call: .; cdr3_aa: CASSPNSGFSGNTIYF; cdr3_nt: TGCGCCAGCAGCCCAAACTCGGGGTTCTCTGGAAACACCATATATTTT
j_call: TRBJ1-3; clone_size: once; v_call: TRBV2; d_call: .; cdr3_aa: CASSAEDYSGNTIYF; cdr3_nt: TGTGCCAGCAGTGCGGAGGACTACTCTGGAAACACCATATATTTT
j_call: TRBJ1-1; clone_size: .; v_call: TRBV4-1; d_call: .; cdr3_aa: CASSQENGYTEAFF; cdr3_nt: TGCGCCAGCAGCCAAGAGAACGGGTACACTGAAGCTTTCTTT
j_call: TRBJ1-2; clone_size: .; v_call: TRBV7-2; d_call: .; cdr3_aa: CASSPGHLLNPYGYTF; cdr3_nt: TGTGCCAGCAGCCCGGGACACCTACTCAATCCCTATGGCTACACCTTC
j_call: TRBJ2-7; clone_size: .; v_call: TRBV9; d_call: .; cdr3_aa: CASSVGHTPSYEQYF; cdr3_nt: TGTGCCAGCAGCGTAGGGCATACCCCTTCCTACGAGCAGTACTTC
j_call: TRBJ1-3; clone_size: .; v_call: TRBV19; d_call: .; cdr3_aa: CASSFEGDGNTIYF; cdr3_nt: TGTGCCAGTAGTTTCGAAGGGGATGGAAACACCATATATTTT
j_call: TRBJ1-4; clone_size: .; v_call: TRBV28; d_call: TRBD1; cdr3_aa: CASSFRRDRPEKLFF; cdr3_nt: TGTGCCAGCAGTTTCCGCCGGGACAGGCCTGAAAAACTGTTTTTT
j_call: TRBJ1-4; clone_size: .; v_call: TRBV19; d_call: TRBD1; cdr3_aa: CASSIIDDRENEKLFF; cdr3_nt: TGTGCCAGTAGTATAATTGACGACAGGGAAAATGAAAAACTGTTTTTT
j_call: TRBJ2-4; clone_size: .; v_call: TRBV5-4; d_call: .; cdr3_aa: CAILTKNIQYF; cdr3_nt: TGTGCCATTCTAACCAAAAACATTCAGTACTTC
j_call: TRBJ2-1; clone_size: .; v_call: TRBV7-2; d_call: TRBD1; cdr3_aa: CASHGDRGSLSSSYNEQFF; cdr3_nt: TGTGCCAGCCACGGCGACAGGGGCAGCCTCTCTAGCTCCTACAATGAGCAGTTCTTC
j_call: TRBJ1-2; clone_size: .; v_call: TRBV6-1; d_call: .; cdr3_aa: CASSEDRNYGYTF; cdr3_nt: TGTGCCAGCAGTGAAGACAGGAACTATGGCTACACCTTC
j_call: TRBJ1-5; clone_size: .; v_call: TRBV18; d_call: TRBD1; cdr3_aa: CASSRDSDSNQPQHF; cdr3_nt: TGTGCCAGCTCCCGGGACAGTGATAGCAATCAGCCCCAGCATTTT
j_call: TRBJ2-1; clone_size: .; v_call: TRBV28; d_call: TRBD2; cdr3_aa: CASRGLAGVISRNEQFF; cdr3_nt: TGTGCCAGCAGGGGACTAGCGGGAGTCATCTCTCGGAATGAGCAGTTCTTC
j_call: TRBJ2-4; clone_size: once; v_call: TRBV7-2; d_call: TRBD1; cdr3_aa: CASSFATGQGKNIQYF; cdr3_nt: TGTGCCAGCAGCTTCGCCACGGGACAGGGGAAAAACATTCAGTACTTC
j_call: TRBJ1-3; clone_size: .; v_call: TRBV7-9; d_call: .; cdr3_aa: CASSLGAGLSGNTIYF; cdr3_nt: TGTGCCAGCAGCTTAGGGGCGGGACTCTCTGGAAACACCATATATTTT
j_call: TRBJ1-2; clone_size: .; v_call: TRBV2; d_call: TRBD1; cdr3_aa: CASSGPGGSYGYTF; cdr3_nt: TGTGCCAGCAGTGGCCCAGGGGGCAGCTATGGCTACACCTTC
j_call: TRBJ2-1; clone_size: .; v_call: TRBV6-6; d_call: .; cdr3_aa: CASSYRHPSNNEQFF; cdr3_nt: TGTGCCAGCAGTTACCGACACCCTTCCAACAATGAGCAGTTCTTC
j_call: TRBJ2-7; clone_size: .; v_call: TRBV7-2; d_call: .; cdr3_aa: CASSLGFGAYEQYF; cdr3_nt: TGTGCCAGCAGCTTAGGATTCGGGGCCTACGAGCAGTACTTC
j_call: TRBJ1-5; clone_size: .; v_call: TRBV4-3; d_call: .; cdr3_aa: CASSSIVGGNQPQHF; cdr3_nt: TGCGCCAGCAGCTCAATCGTAGGGGGCAATCAGCCCCAGCATTTT
j_call: TRBJ1-2; clone_size: .; v_call: TRBV12-2; d_call: .; cdr3_aa: CASRAPGGATGYTF; cdr3_nt: TGTGCAAGTCGCGCCCCGGGGGGGGCAACTGGCTACACCTTC
j_call: TRBJ1-5; clone_size: .; v_call: TRBV7-2; d_call: TRBD1; cdr3_aa: CASSSTGGHQPQHF; cdr3_nt: TGTGCCAGCAGCTCGACAGGGGGGCATCAGCCCCAGCATTTT
j_call: TRBJ2-2; clone_size: .; v_call: TRBV21-1; d_call: .; cdr3_aa: CASTIGQPCTGELFF; cdr3_nt: TGTGCCAGCACCATAGGACAGCCGTGCACCGGGGAGCTGTTTTTT
j_call: TRBJ1-1; clone_size: few; v_call: TRBV5-5; d_call: TRBD1; cdr3_aa: CASSPGDRGGTEAFF; cdr3_nt: TGTGCCAGCAGCCCCGGAGACAGGGGAGGAACTGAAGCTTTCTTT
j_call: TRBJ2-3; clone_size: .; v_call: TRBV28; d_call: .; cdr3_aa: CASLGGGVTDTQYF; cdr3_nt: TGTGCCTCGCTCGGGGGAGGAGTCACAGATACGCAGTATTTT
j_call: TRBJ1-2; clone_size: .; v_call: TRBV5-3; d_call: TRBD1; cdr3_aa: CARSGRDRNYGYTF; cdr3_nt: TGTGCCAGAAGCGGCCGGGACAGGAACTATGGCTACACCTTC
j_call: TRBJ1-4; clone_size: few; v_call: TRBV11-2; d_call: .; cdr3_aa: CASSPTARGGTNEKLFF; cdr3_nt: TGTGCCAGCAGTCCAACGGCCCGGGGAGGAACTAATGAAAAACTGTTTTTT
j_call: TRBJ1-3; clone_size: few; v_call: TRBV5-1; d_call: .; cdr3_aa: CASSSEGLTLNTIYF; cdr3_nt: TGCGCCAGCAGCTCGGAGGGTCTGACTTTAAACACCATATATTTT
j_call: TRBJ1-3; clone_size: .; v_call: TRBV21-1; d_call: .; cdr3_aa: CASNSDRGSGNTIYF; cdr3_nt: TGTGCCAGCAATTCCGACAGGGGGAGCGGAAACACCATATATTTT
j_call: TRBJ2-3; clone_size: .; v_call: TRBV4-1; d_call: .; cdr3_aa: CASSQETLNTQYF; cdr3_nt: TGCGCCAGCAGCCAAGAGACTTTAAATACGCAGTATTTT
j_call: TRBJ1-2; clone_size: .; v_call: TRBV6-1; d_call: .; cdr3_aa: CASSLGYGYTF; cdr3_nt: TGTGCCAGCAGTCTCGGTTATGGCTACACCTTC
j_call: TRBJ1-1; clone_size: .; v_call: TRBV6-1; d_call: TRBD1; cdr3_aa: CASSQQGGMNTEAFF; cdr3_nt: TGTGCCAGCAGCCAACAGGGGGGGATGAACACTGAAGCTTTCTTT
j_call: TRBJ1-2; clone_size: once; v_call: TRBV7-9; d_call: TRBD1; cdr3_aa: CASSLVGTGAYYGYTF; cdr3_nt: TGTGCCAGCAGCTTAGTGGGGACAGGGGCCTACTATGGCTACACCTTC
j_call: TRBJ1-4; clone_size: few; v_call: TRBV6-5; d_call: TRBD1; cdr3_aa: CASGPTGGKLFF; cdr3_nt: TGTGCCAGCGGCCCGACAGGGGGAAAACTGTTTTTT
j_call: TRBJ2-5; clone_size: .; v_call: TRBV5-4; d_call: TRBD1; cdr3_aa: CASSLQGRLQETQYF; cdr3_nt: TGTGCCAGCAGCTTACAGGGGCGACTCCAAGAGACCCAGTACTTC
j_call: TRBJ1-3; clone_size: .; v_call: TRBV5-5; d_call: .; cdr3_aa: CASSGGRLRDTIYF; cdr3_nt: TGTGCCAGCAGCGGAGGGCGCCTCAGGGACACCATATATTTT
j_call: TRBJ1-2; clone_size: .; v_call: TRBV6-5; d_call: TRBD1; cdr3_aa: CASSYSATGLGYGYTF; cdr3_nt: TGTGCCAGCAGTTACTCGGCGACAGGGTTAGGCTATGGCTACACCTTC
j_call: TRBJ2-5; clone_size: .; v_call: TRBV6-5; d_call: TRBD2; cdr3_aa: CASSYHGLADQETQYF; cdr3_nt: TGTGCCAGCAGTTACCACGGACTAGCAGACCAAGAGACCCAGTACTTC
j_call: TRBJ1-5; clone_size: .; v_call: TRBV29-1; d_call: .; cdr3_aa: CSVAEGGGKGQPQHF; cdr3_nt: TGCAGCGTCGCCGAGGGAGGAGGGAAGGGCCAGCCCCAGCATTTT
j_call: TRBJ2-7; clone_size: .; v_call: TRBV4-1; d_call: .; cdr3_aa: CASSPGQQTYEQYF; cdr3_nt: TGCGCCAGCAGCCCCGGACAGCAGACCTACGAGCAGTACTTC
j_call: TRBJ2-6; clone_size: few; v_call: TRBV19; d_call: .; cdr3_aa: CASSFGTTRSGANVLTF; cdr3_nt: TGTGCCAGTAGTTTCGGGACAACAAGGAGTGGGGCCAACGTCCTGACTTTC
j_call: TRBJ1-2; clone_size: .; v_call: TRBV5-4; d_call: TRBD1; cdr3_aa: CASSPGQVNSYGYTF; cdr3_nt: TGTGCCAGCAGCCCGGGACAGGTTAATAGCTATGGCTACACCTTC
j_call: TRBJ1-1; clone_size: .; v_call: TRBV19; d_call: .; cdr3_aa: CASLPGGRGNTEAFF; cdr3_nt: TGTGCCAGTCTGCCGGGGGGCAGGGGGAACACTGAAGCTTTCTTT
j_call: TRBJ2-2; clone_size: .; v_call: TRBV18; d_call: .; cdr3_aa: CASSTVTASVSGELFF; cdr3_nt: TGTGCCAGCTCCACTGTAACGGCGAGCGTATCCGGGGAGCTGTTTTTT